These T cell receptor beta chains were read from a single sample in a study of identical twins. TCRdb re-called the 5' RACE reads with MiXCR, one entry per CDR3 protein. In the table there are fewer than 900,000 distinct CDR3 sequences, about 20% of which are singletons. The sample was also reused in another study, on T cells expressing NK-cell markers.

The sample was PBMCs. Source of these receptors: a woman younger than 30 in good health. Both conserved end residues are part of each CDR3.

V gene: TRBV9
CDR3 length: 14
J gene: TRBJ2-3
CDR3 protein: CASSVDSTTDTQYF

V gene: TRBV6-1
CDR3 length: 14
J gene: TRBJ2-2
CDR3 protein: CASSEKLPPGELFF

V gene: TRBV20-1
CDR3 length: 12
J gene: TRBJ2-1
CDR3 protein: CVGKGRYNEQFF

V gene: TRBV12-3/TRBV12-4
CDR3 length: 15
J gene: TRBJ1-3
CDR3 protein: CASSLDRATGNTIYF

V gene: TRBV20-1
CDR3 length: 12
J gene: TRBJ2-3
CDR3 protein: CSARRESDTQYF

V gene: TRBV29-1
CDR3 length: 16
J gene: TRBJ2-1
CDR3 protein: CSVARDSGAGYNEQFF

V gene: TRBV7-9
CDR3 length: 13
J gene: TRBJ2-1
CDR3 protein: CASSLAAISGQFF

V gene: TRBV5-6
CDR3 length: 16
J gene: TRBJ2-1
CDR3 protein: CASSFPAGANSNEQFF

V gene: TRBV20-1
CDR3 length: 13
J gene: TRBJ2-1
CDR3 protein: CSASLRLDNEQFF

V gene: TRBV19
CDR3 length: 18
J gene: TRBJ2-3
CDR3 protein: CASSPTLSGGASTDTQYF

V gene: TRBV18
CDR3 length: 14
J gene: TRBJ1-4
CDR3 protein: CASSPAGGYEKLFF

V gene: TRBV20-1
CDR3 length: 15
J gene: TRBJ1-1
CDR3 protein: CSATDSGTGNTEAFF